Listed below are T cell receptor beta chains from one sample, sequenced in a study of T cell repertoires in cytomegalovirus infection. MiXCR, applied by TCRdb to the reads, yields one record per CDR3 protein. The sample lists about 180,000 distinct CDR3 sequences; 17% were seen once. Sequenced sample: CD8+ T cells from PBMCs. Receptors originate from a human donor in good health (CMV status not recorded). Some clones in this sample may be carry-over from other donors' samples. Each CDR3 is given with its conserved first and last residue. The D gene is left open where the match is weak. Part of the rows lack a size; the others show once, few, many or a class for expanded clones.

v_gene	abundance	d_gene	j_gene	CDR3nt	CDR3aa
TRBV7-2	many	TRBD1	TRBJ1-2	TGTGCCAGCTGGGAGCCGGGACAGAACGACTATGGCTACACCTTC	CASWEPGQNDYGYTF
TRBV7-9	NA	NA	TRBJ2-7	TGTGCCAGCAGCTTAGCGAATTATCACTTCTTC	CASSLANYHFF
TRBV11-2	NA	NA	TRBJ1-4	TGTGCCAGCAGCTTCACACCTTATGAAAAACTGTTTTTT	CASSFTPYEKLFF
TRBV12-3/TRBV12-4	NA	NA	TRBJ2-7	TGTGCCAGCAGTTTAGAGACGTCTATGGTACCCTACGAGCAGTACTTC	CASSLETSMVPYEQYF
TRBV13	NA	TRBD1	TRBJ2-7	TGTGCCAGCAGCGACCGGGACAGGGGATCCTACGAGCAGTACTTC	CASSDRDRGSYEQYF
TRBV20-1	few	TRBD1	TRBJ1-5	TGCAGTGCTAGAACTCCGGGACAGGGATCGGATCAGCCCCAGCATTTT	CSARTPGQGSDQPQHF
TRBV2	NA	NA	TRBJ2-3	TGTGCCACCCTCATGGGAGGTACGCAGTATTTT	CATLMGGTQYF
TRBV19	few	TRBD1	TRBJ1-5	TGTGCCAGTAGTCCGGGACAGGGATCGTATAGCAATCAGCCCCAGCATTTT	CASSPGQGSYSNQPQHF
TRBV25-1	NA	NA	TRBJ1-6	TGTGCCAGCAGTGACCCGACGGACTATAATTCACCCCTCCACTTT	CASSDPTDYNSPLHF
TRBV29-1	few	NA	TRBJ1-5	TGCAGCGTTGAGGGCCGAGGGGATCAGCCCCAGCATTTT	CSVEGRGDQPQHF
TRBV6-2/TRBV6-3	NA	NA	TRBJ2-3	TGTGCCAGCAGTTCAAGTGATAATGTCGCAGATACGCAGTATTTT	CASSSSDNVADTQYF
TRBV20-1	few	TRBD2	TRBJ2-1	TGCAGTGTTCCGGGCGGGGGGGCCCGTCGTTTTTACAATGAGCAGTTCTTC	CSVPGGGARRFYNEQFF
TRBV12-5	few	NA	TRBJ2-3	TGTGCTAGTGGTTTGAGGCCTACAGATACGCAGTATTTT	CASGLRPTDTQYF
TRBV2	NA	TRBD2	TRBJ2-1	TGTGCCAGCAGTGGGACTAGCGGGAACAATGAGCAGTTCTTC	CASSGTSGNNEQFF
TRBV28	few	TRBD1	TRBJ1-6	TGTGCCAGCACTCAGACAGGGGGCGGTTCACCCCTCCACTTT	CASTQTGGGSPLHF
TRBV7-9	few	NA	TRBJ1-5	TGTGCCAGCAGCCTACATACGGGGAGGAACAATCAGCCCCAGCATTTT	CASSLHTGRNNQPQHF
TRBV7-8	many	NA	TRBJ1-5	TGTGCCAGCAGCCCTCAGGGGACGGTCAATCAGCCCCAGCATTTT	CASSPQGTVNQPQHF
TRBV5-5	NA	NA	TRBJ2-4	TGTGCCAGCAGCTTAAAAGCCAAAAACATTCAGTACTTC	CASSLKAKNIQYF
TRBV12-3/TRBV12-4	NA	NA	TRBJ2-7	TGTGCCAGCAGTTTGTCCTACAGAGCCTACGAGCAGTACTTC	CASSLSYRAYEQYF
TRBV7-2	few	NA	TRBJ2-7	TGTGCCAGCAGCCTAGGGGCAGTAAGCTCCTACGAGCAGTACTTC	CASSLGAVSSYEQYF
TRBV7-2	few	TRBD2	TRBJ2-3	TGTGCCAGCAGCTGGGGGTTAGGCGGGGGGGCCACAGATACGCAGTATTTT	CASSWGLGGGATDTQYF
TRBV29-1	few	TRBD1	TRBJ1-1	TGCAGCGGTTGGAAAACAGGGGGCCGAGAAGCTTTCTTT	CSGWKTGGREAFF
TRBV4-3	NA	NA	TRBJ2-1	TGCGCCAGCAGCCAAGGTCTAGGGAATGAGCAGTTCTTC	CASSQGLGNEQFF
TRBV14	few	NA	TRBJ1-4	TGTGCCAGCAGCCAAGGGCGCCACTGGGGTGAAAAACTGTTTTTT	CASSQGRHWGEKLFF
TRBV13	NA	TRBD2	TRBJ2-3	TGTGCCAGCAGCTCGAGTTCCCTAGCGGAGCTATCTACTAGCACAGATACGCAGTATTTT	CASSSSSLAELSTSTDTQYF
TRBV7-2	NA	NA	TRBJ2-7	TGTGCCAGCAGCTTAGGTGGACAGCCCTACGAGCAGTACTTC	CASSLGGQPYEQYF
TRBV28	NA	TRBD1	TRBJ1-5	TGTGCCAGCTGGGACAGTAGCAATCAGCCCCAGCATTTT	CASWDSSNQPQHF
TRBV12-3/TRBV12-4	NA	TRBD2	TRBJ2-7	TGTGCCAGCAGTTTCAGCGGGGAGCGGTCCGAGCAGTACTTC	CASSFSGERSEQYF
TRBV7-3	few	NA	TRBJ1-2	TGTGCCAGCACCAACCCCGGGCAGAACTATGGCTACACCTTC	CASTNPGQNYGYTF
TRBV9	NA	NA	TRBJ1-5	TGTGCCAGCAGTTCCGGGACTGCCCGTTGGCCCCAGCATTTT	CASSSGTARWPQHF